Each of the 25 T cell receptor beta chains below was sequenced from the same sample in a study of cytomegalovirus exposure and HLA in healthy donors. PCR was performed using 60 Vbeta and 13 Jbeta primers. The assay was immunoSEQ multiplex PCR, and TCRdb's table has in-frame clones only and misses some. The sample records around 120,000 clones, approximately 80% being singletons. The sequenced sample consisted of PBMCs. The receptor set was obtained from a woman aged 40-49 years in good health and CMV-seronegative.

The CDR3 DNA follows: TGTGCCAGCAGTGAAGTCCGCTCCTACGAGCAGTACTTC. Amino acids: CASSEVRSYEQYF. The genes are TRBV2 and TRBJ2-7, with D unresolved. V lost 1 base and J 0 bases, leaving 4 bases between the germline ends. CDR1 and CDR2 (germline): SNHLY, FYNNEI. CDR3 length: 13 residues.

The V and J genes are TRBV2 and TRBJ2-6; the match to TRBD2 covers 7 bases. The CDR3 runs 19 residues. Looked up from germline, CDR1 is SNHLY and CDR2 is FYNNEI. V was pared by 6 bases and J by 0 bases, with 14 bases of the junction left unmatched. This chain's CDR3 is CASRNFGGGLASGANVLTF. CDR3 DNA sequence: TGTGCCAGCAGGAACTTTGGGGGAGGGCTGGCCTCTGGGGCCAACGTCCTGACTTTC.

This sequence joins TRBV9 and TRBJ1-4; 7 nucleotides line up with TRBD1. The CDR3 extends over 18 amino acids. The V and J ends lost 0 bases and 0 bases, in that order; junction bases with no gene match: 8. Germline values: CDR1 SGDLS, CDR2 YYNGEE. The CDR3 DNA is TGTGCCAGCAGCGTAGGTCTTGCCAGGGGGACAACTAATGAAAAACTGTTTTTT. Its protein product is CASSVGLARGTTNEKLFF.

V and J are TRBV28 and TRBJ2-7; D not resolved. CDR3 length equals 10 residues. The V gene's germline CDR1 is MDHEN and CDR2 SYDVKM. Trimming stripped 7 bases from V and 6 bases from J, with 7 bases between. The CDR3 region has the DNA TGTGCCAGCAAATCTAGCGAGCAGTACTTC. Amino acid sequence: CASKSSEQYF.

This clone was seen more than once but under ten times. This chain joins TRBV5-1 and TRBJ1-1, with TRBD1 as a possible D gene (5 bases). CDR3 length equals 16 residues. V was shortened by 0 bases and J by 0 bases, with 12 bases between the two germline ends. The germline V gene encodes CDR1 SGHRS and CDR2 YFSETQ. The CDR3 sequence is CASSLDRLGMNTEAFF. In nucleotides, the CDR3 is TGCGCCAGCAGCTTGGACAGGTTGGGAATGAACACTGAAGCTTTCTTT.

The chain joins TRBV28 to TRBJ2-6, with D hard to call. V lost 3 bases, J lost 1 base, and 4 bases lay in between. This CDR3 region has 14 residues. Germline V CDR1 and CDR2: MDHEN, SYDVKM. DNA of the CDR3: TGTGCCAGCAGTTTGAGATCTGGGGCCAACGTCCTGACTTTC. It encodes CASSLRSGANVLTF.

A single count supports this clone. The chain links TRBV7-2 to TRBJ2-3, with unresolved D. The germline CDR1 and CDR2 sequences are SGHTA and FQGNSA. The ends were cut back, 5 bases at V and 4 bases at J, with 7 bases in the middle. The CDR3 is made up of 12 amino acids. The CDR3 bases are TGTGCCAGCAGCGGCCTAGCAGATACGCAGTATTTT. Residues: CASSGLADTQYF.

Comment on this clone: Other DNA sequences of this sample code for an identical CDR3. V is TRBV28 and J is TRBJ1-5; 10 bases agree with TRBD1. The CDR3 has 15 residues. The V and J ends lost 3 bases and 6 bases, in that order; junction bases with no gene match: 5. Germline V gene lookup returns CDR1 MDHEN and CDR2 SYDVKM. The CDR3 sequence: CASSLGQGFRQPQHF. The CDR3 DNA reads TGTGCCAGCAGTTTGGGACAGGGGTTTCGTCAGCCCCAGCATTTT.

V is TRBV30 and J is TRBJ2-7, with 11 bases matching TRBD2. From germline, CDR1 is GTSNPN and CDR2 SVGIG (reference sequence). Germline trimming cut 2 bases from V and 7 bases from J; bases unmatched to any gene: 10. This CDR3 has 15 residues. CDR3 in amino acids: CAWSPLAGGPREQYF. The CDR3 DNA reads as TGTGCCTGGAGTCCTTTAGCGGGGGGGCCTCGGGAGCAGTACTTC.

The rearrangement joins TRBV10-3 to TRBJ1-1; D gene ambiguous. Germline V gives CDR1 ENHRY, CDR2 SYGVKD. Trimming took off 6 bases at V and 4 bases at J, with 12 bases between the two ends. There are 13 residues in the CDR3. The CDR3 region has the DNA TGTGCCATCAGGGCCGGGGTTGCCACTGAAGCTTTCTTT. Translation: CAIRAGVATEAFF.

V usage is TRBV5-1 and J usage is TRBJ1-2; 7 bases agree with TRBD1. Germline lookup yields CDR1 SGHRS and CDR2 YFSETQ. V gave up 4 bases and J gave up 4 bases; unmatched junction bases: 10. The CDR3 has 15 residues. The CDR3 sequence is CASSLWTGGTYGYTF. Here the CDR3 DNA reads TGCGCCAGCAGCCTTTGGACAGGCGGGACCTATGGCTACACCTTC.

J is TRBJ2-7 and V is TRBV5-5; D is possibly TRBD1 (5 bases). Germline V lookup: CDR1 SGHKS, CDR2 YYEKEE (reference sequence). Trimming pared 3 bases from V and 0 bases from J, leaving 13 bases between. This CDR3 spans 15 amino acids. Written as DNA, the CDR3 is TGTGCCAGCAGCTGGGAACAGGCAACCTCCTACGAGCAGTACTTC. Amino acid sequence: CASSWEQATSYEQYF.

This clone has a handful of counts. The chain carries TRBV5-6 and TRBJ2-7; the D is unclear. Trimming took 1 base from V and 2 from J, leaving 7 bases between them. CDR3 size: 13 residues. CDR1 SGHDT and CDR2 YYEEEE come from the germline V gene. The CDR3 spells CASSLPGTYEQYF. The CDR3 region has the DNA TGTGCCAGCAGCTTGCCAGGAACCTACGAGCAGTACTTC.

CDR3: CASSFYASPGNGYTF. CDR3 nucleotides: TGTGCCAGCAGTTTTTACGCATCTCCAGGGAATGGCTACACCTTC. The chain joins TRBV28 to TRBJ1-2; tentative D call: TRBD1 (5 bases). Germline CDR1 is MDHEN and CDR2 is SYDVKM. Between the trimmed V and J ends, which lost 3 bases and 6 bases, there was a span of 17 bases. The CDR3 loop spans 15 amino acids.

This clone was counted between two and nine times. V gene TRBV6-1 combines with J gene TRBJ1-1; 12 nucleotides align to TRBD1. The length of the CDR3 is 14 residues. Germline V gives CDR1 MNHNS, CDR2 SASEGT. The J segment lost 2 bases and the V segment lost 10 bases, leaving 5 bases of the junction unmatched. The CDR3 DNA is TGTGCCAATACGGGACAGGGGGCCAACACTGAAGCTTTCTTT. It is translated as CANTGQGANTEAFF.

The chain employs TRBV6-1 and TRBJ1-5; TRBD1 aligns across 7 bases. J lost 3 bases, V lost 2 bases, and 4 bases had no gene match. Germline assignment: CDR1 MNHNS and CDR2 SASEGT. The CDR3 runs to 15 residues. The CDR3 bases are TGTGCCAGCAGTGAATCCGGGACAGTCAATCAGCCCCAGCATTTT. Its translation is CASSESGTVNQPQHF.

The chain couples TRBV7-9 to TRBJ1-1, with TRBD1 identical over 7 bases. Losses at the gene ends were 2 bases for V and 2 bases for J; bases not matched to a gene: 2. Germline V lookup: CDR1 SEHNR, CDR2 FQNEAQ (reference sequence). The CDR3 is 14 amino acids. The CDR3 DNA reads TGTGCCAGCAGCTTACGGGACAGTAACACTGAAGCTTTCTTT. Amino acid sequence: CASSLRDSNTEAFF.

The chain recombines TRBV29-1 with TRBJ2-7; 7 nucleotides align to TRBD1. This CDR3 has 13 residues. Losses at the gene ends were 4 bases for V and 5 bases for J; bases not matched to a gene: 8. Germline V gene data show CDR1 as SQVTM and CDR2 as ANQGSEA. The CDR3 sequence: CSVARDRVDEQYF. The CDR3, as DNA: TGCAGCGTTGCCCGCGACAGGGTCGACGAGCAGTACTTC.

This chain links TRBV11-1 with TRBJ2-5; TRBD2 is a possible D gene (5 bases). CDR1 and CDR2 (germline): SGHAT, FQDESV (reference sequence). The CDR3 sequence is 13 residues long. Trimming left V 3 bases short and J 5 bases short, with 10 bases between. The CDR3 spells CASSFPPGETQYF. The CDR3 DNA sequence: TGTGCCAGCAGCTTTCCCCCGGGGGAGACCCAGTACTTC.

This clone was counted once. This chain links TRBV10-2 with TRBJ2-1, with D possibly being TRBD1 (6 bases). The V and J ends lost 2 bases and 3 bases respectively, with 8 bases between them. The CDR3 covers 14 residues. Germline V lookup: CDR1 WSHSY, CDR2 SAAADI. The CDR3 DNA follows: TGCGCCAGCAGTGAGGGGGGCAGCTACAATGAGCAGTTCTTC. Protein product: CASSEGGSYNEQFF.

The V call is TRBV5-4, the J call TRBJ2-7; TRBD1 agrees at 7 bases. The CDR3 loop spans 14 amino acids. From germline, CDR1 is SGHNT and CDR2 YYREEE (reference sequence). V trimming: 0 bases; J trimming: 6 bases; junction bases outside the gene matches: 6. As DNA, the CDR3 is TGTGCCAGCAGCTTGGTAGACAGGGAGTTCGAGCAGTACTTC. The encoded protein is CASSLVDREFEQYF.

The V gene is TRBV30, the J gene TRBJ1-3; D is ambiguous. This CDR3 is 16 amino acids long. The V gene's germline CDR1 is GTSNPN and CDR2 SVGIG (reference sequence). V was shortened by 1 base and J by 4 bases, with 17 bases between the two germline ends. In DNA, the CDR3 is TGTGCCTGGAGTGCGGCGGCAGGCGCGGGGGGAAACACCATATATTTT. Translated, it gives CAWSAAAGAGGNTIYF. Variable domain in full (rest from reference TRBV30 and TRBJ1-3): SQTIHQWPATLVQPVGSPLSLECTVEGTSNPNLYWYRQAAGRGLQLLFYSVGIGQISSEVPQNLSASRPQDRQFILSSKKLLLSDSGFYLCAWSAAAGAGGNTIYFGEGSWLTVV.

The V and J genes are TRBV10-3 and TRBJ1-2; 7 bases agree with TRBD1. J gave up 3 bases and V 6 bases, and 13 bases lay outside the gene matches. The germline gives CDR1 ENHRY, CDR2 SYGVKD. The CDR3 is 16 amino acids. The CDR3 sequence is CAIRPELTGVDYGYTF. CDR3 sequence (DNA): TGTGCCATCAGGCCCGAACTTACAGGGGTTGACTATGGCTACACCTTC.

V and J are TRBV6-1 and TRBJ1-1, with D unresolved. Germline-derived CDR1 and CDR2 are MNHNS and SASEGT. This CDR3 has 15 residues. Trimming pared 6 bases from V and 4 bases from J, leaving 18 bases between. The CDR3 is CASSPGASGRTEAFF. In DNA, the CDR3 is TGTGCCAGCAGCCCCGGCGCCTCGGGTCGCACTGAAGCTTTCTTT.

This clone was found a few times. This chain uses TRBV6-5 with TRBJ1-1; D uncertain. Germline CDR1 and CDR2: MNHEY and SVGAGI. The CDR3 has 11 amino acids. The ends were cut back, 10 bases at V and 0 bases at J, with 6 bases in the middle. The DNA of the CDR3 is TGTGCCATTAAAATGAACACTGAAGCTTTCTTT. Translated: CAIKMNTEAFF.